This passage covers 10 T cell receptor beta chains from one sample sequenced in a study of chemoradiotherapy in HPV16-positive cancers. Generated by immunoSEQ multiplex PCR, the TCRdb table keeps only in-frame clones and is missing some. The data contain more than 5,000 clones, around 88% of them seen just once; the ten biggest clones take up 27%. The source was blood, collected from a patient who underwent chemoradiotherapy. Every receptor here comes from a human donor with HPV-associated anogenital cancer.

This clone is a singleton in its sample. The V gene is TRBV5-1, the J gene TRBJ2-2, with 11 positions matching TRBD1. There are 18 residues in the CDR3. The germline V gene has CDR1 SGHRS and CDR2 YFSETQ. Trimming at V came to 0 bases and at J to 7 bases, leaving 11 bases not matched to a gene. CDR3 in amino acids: CASSLVLTGQGDFGELFF. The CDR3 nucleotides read TGCGCCAGCAGCTTGGTCCTCACGGGACAGGGGGACTTCGGGGAGCTGTTTTTT.

The DNA of the CDR3 is TGTGCCAGCAGTTTAACCGCCTTGGACAGGGGCACCCTAGCAAATGAGCAGTTCTTC. Its translation is CASSLTALDRGTLANEQFF. The chain links TRBV27 to TRBJ2-1, with 9 bases that match TRBD1. The CDR3 runs 19 residues. CDR1 MNHEY and CDR2 SMNVEV come from the germline V gene (reference sequence). The V segment lost 2 bases and the J segment 7 bases; nucleotides outside the gene matches: 18.

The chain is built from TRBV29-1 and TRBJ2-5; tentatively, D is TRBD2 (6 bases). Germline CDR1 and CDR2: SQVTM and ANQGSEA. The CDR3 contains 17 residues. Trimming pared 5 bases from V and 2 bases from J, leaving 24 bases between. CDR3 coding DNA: TGCAGCGTTACCCATATTATCGCCGGGACTCCACAAGAGACCCAGTACTTC. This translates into CSVTHIIAGTPQETQYF.

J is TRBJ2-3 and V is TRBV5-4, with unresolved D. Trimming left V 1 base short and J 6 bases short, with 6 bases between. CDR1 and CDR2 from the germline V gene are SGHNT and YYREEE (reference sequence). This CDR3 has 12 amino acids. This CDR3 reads CASSLMGDTQYF. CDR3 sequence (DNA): TGTGCCAGCAGCTTGATGGGGGATACGCAGTATTTT.

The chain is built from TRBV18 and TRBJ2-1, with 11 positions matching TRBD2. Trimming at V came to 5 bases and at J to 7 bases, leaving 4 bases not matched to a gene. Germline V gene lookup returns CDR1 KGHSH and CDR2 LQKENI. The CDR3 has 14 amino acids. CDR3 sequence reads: CASSGGLAVNEQFF. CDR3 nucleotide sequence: TGTGCCAGCTCAGGGGGACTAGCGGTGAATGAGCAGTTCTTC.

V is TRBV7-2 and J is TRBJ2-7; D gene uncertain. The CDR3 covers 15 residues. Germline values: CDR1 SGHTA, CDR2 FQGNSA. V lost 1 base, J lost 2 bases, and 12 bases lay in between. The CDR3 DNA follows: TGTGCCAGCAGCTTAGGAGGCAGCTTGGCCTACGAGCAGTACTTC. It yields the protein CASSLGGSLAYEQYF. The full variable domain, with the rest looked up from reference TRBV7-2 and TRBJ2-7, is GAGVSQSPSNKVTEKGKDVELRCDPISGHTALYWYRQSLGQGLEFLIYFQGNSAPDKSGLPSDRFSAERTGGSVSTLTIQRTQQEDSAVYLCASSLGGSLAYEQYFGPGTRLTVT.

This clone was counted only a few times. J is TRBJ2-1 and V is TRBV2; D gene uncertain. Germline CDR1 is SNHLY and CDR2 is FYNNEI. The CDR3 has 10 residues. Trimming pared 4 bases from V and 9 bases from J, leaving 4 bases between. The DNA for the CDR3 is TGTGCCAGCAGTGGTGGTGAGCAGTTCTTC. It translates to CASSGGEQFF.

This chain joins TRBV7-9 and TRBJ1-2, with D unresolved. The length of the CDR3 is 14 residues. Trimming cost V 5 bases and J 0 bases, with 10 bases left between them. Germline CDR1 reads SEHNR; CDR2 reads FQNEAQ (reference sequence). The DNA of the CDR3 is TGTGCCAGCAGCCCTGATTTGTCTAACTATGGCTACACCTTC. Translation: CASSPDLSNYGYTF.

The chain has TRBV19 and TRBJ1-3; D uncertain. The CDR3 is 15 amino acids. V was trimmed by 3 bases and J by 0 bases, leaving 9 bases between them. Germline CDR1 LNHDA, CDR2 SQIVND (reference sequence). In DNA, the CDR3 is TGTGCCAGTAGTATCGTGGGGAGCTCTGGAAACACCATATATTTT. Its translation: CASSIVGSSGNTIYF.

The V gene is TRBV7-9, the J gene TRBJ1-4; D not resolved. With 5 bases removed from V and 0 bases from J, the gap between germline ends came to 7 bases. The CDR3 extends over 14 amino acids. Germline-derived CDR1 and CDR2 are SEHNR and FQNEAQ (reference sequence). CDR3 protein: CASSPGATNEKLFF. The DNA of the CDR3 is TGTGCCAGCAGCCCTGGAGCAACTAATGAAAAACTGTTTTTT.